Included here is one TCR beta chain sequence, with context. The sample comes from a study of blood T cell repertoires in COVID-19. Study-wide context: Spain, Italy and the United States supplied samples that represented acute and convalescent COVID-19.

CDR1 and CDR2 from the germline V gene are LGHNA and YSLEER. The CDR3 sequence is 17 residues long. Trimming removed 1 base from V and 3 bases from J; junction bases left unmatched: 7. Produced via immunoSEQ multiplex PCR; TCRdb's table is partial and in-frame only. The profile shows over 35,000 clones, over 85% of them singletons. The sequence derives from a man between 65 and 85 years old with active COVID-19. This chain joins TRBV4-3 and TRBJ2-2; TRBD1 aligns across 8 bases. Material for sequencing was peripheral blood. The DNA for the CDR3 is TGCGCCAGCAGCCAAGGCTCCATGACAGGGGACACCGGGGAGCTGTTTTTT. This translates into CASSQGSMTGDTGELFF.